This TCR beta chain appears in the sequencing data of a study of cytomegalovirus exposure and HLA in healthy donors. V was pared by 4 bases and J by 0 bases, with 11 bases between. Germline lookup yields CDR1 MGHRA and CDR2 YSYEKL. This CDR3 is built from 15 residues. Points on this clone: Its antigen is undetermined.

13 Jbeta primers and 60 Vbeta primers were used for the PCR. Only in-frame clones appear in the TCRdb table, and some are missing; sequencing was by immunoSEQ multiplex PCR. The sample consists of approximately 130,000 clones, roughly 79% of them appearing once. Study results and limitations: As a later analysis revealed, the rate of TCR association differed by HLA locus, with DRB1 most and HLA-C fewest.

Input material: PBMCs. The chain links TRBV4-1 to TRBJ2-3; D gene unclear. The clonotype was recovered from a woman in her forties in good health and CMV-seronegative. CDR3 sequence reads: CASSPQVWSTDTQYF. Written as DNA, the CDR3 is TGCGCCAGCAGCCCCCAGGTCTGGAGCACAGATACGCAGTATTTT.